A selection of T cell receptor beta chains follows, all from one sample in a study of T-cell memory formation after mild COVID-19. TCRdb re-analysed the 5' RACE reads in MiXCR, keeping a single row per CDR3 protein. The sample carries around 340,000 distinct CDR3 sequences, approximately 13% recorded once. The sequenced sample was PBMCs or a T cell subset sorted from them (not recorded which). The origin of the receptors is a man younger than 35 who had mild COVID-19 (a few samples of this study predate the infection). Cell type and time point are not known. The CDR3 runs from the conserved cysteine through the conserved F or W. D genes are given only for firm matches. Clone size is stated in some rows and not others, as once, few, many or a class when expanded.

>TRBJ2-3|TRBV11-2|NA|TRBD2
TGTGCCAGCAGGGAAGCGGGGGGGCGAAGAACAGATACGCAGTATTTT
CASREAGGRRTDTQYF
>TRBJ1-6|TRBV7-9|few|TRBD1
TGTGCCAGCAGCGAAACTCAGGGGGTATGGAAGAATTCACCCCTCCACTTT
CASSETQGVWKNSPLHF
>TRBJ2-3|TRBV4-3|NA|TRBD2
TGCGCCAGCAGCCAAGATTCGGGCAAGCGGGGGGGCCAATCAGATACGCTGTATTTT
CASSQDSGKRGGQSDTLYF
>TRBJ2-7|TRBV7-2|many|TRBD1
TGTGCCAGCAGCTTAAGTGGGACAGGGATCCCCTACGAGCAGTACTTC
CASSLSGTGIPYEQYF
>TRBJ2-1|TRBV15|NA|TRBD1
TGTGCCACCAGCAGAACCCGGGACAGGACCTACAATGAGCAGTTCTTC
CATSRTRDRTYNEQFF
>TRBJ1-1|TRBV6-2/TRBV6-3|few|NA
TGTGCCAGCAGTTACCCACCTTGGGGTACTGAAGCTTTCTTT
CASSYPPWGTEAFF
>TRBJ2-2|TRBV12-3/TRBV12-4|NA|NA
TGTGCCAGCAGTCGGACAAAGGGTGGACCGACCGGGGAGCTGTTTTTT
CASSRTKGGPTGELFF
>TRBJ2-3|TRBV20-1|few|NA
TGCAGTGCTCTCAGTCGTACCACAGATACGCAGTATTTT
CSALSRTTDTQYF
>TRBJ2-6|TRBV12-3/TRBV12-4|many|NA
TGTGCCAGCAGTTTTGGGGCGGCCGGGGCCAACGTCCTGACTTTC
CASSFGAAGANVLTF
>TRBJ2-3|TRBV11-2|NA|NA
TGTGCCAGCAGTTATTACGGGGAACCAGATACGCAGTATTTT
CASSYYGEPDTQYF
>TRBJ2-3|TRBV4-3|few|NA
TGCGCCAGCAGCCTGGGGACCTATACGCAGTATTTT
CASSLGTYTQYF
>TRBJ1-1|TRBV7-9|NA|TRBD1
TGTGCCAGCAGCTCGACTTTCCGGGACAGGGGGAACACTGAAGCTTTCTTT
CASSSTFRDRGNTEAFF
>TRBJ1-6|TRBV12-3/TRBV12-4|few|NA
TGTGCCAGCAGTATCAATAGGGTAGGATCACCCCTCCACTTT
CASSINRVGSPLHF
>TRBJ2-6|TRBV6-5|few|NA
TGTGCCAGCAGTCGAGGACAGATACTAGCTGGGGCCAACGTCCTGACTTTC
CASSRGQILAGANVLTF
>TRBJ2-7|TRBV18|few|NA
TGTGCCAGCTCACCACCGGAAGGGGGGGGCGGCTCCTACGAGCAGTACTTC
CASSPPEGGGGSYEQYF
>TRBJ2-7|TRBV12-3/TRBV12-4|many|NA
TGTGCCAGCAGTTTAAAACAGGCGGGCTATTACGAGCAGTACTTC
CASSLKQAGYYEQYF
>TRBJ2-2|TRBV5-1|few|TRBD1
TGCGCCACCCGCCCGGGACAGCTTAACACCGGGGAGCTGTTTTTT
CATRPGQLNTGELFF
>TRBJ2-5|TRBV2|NA|NA
TGTGCCAGTTTTGGGCTAGGAGCCCAGTACTTC
CASFGLGAQYF
>TRBJ2-5|TRBV5-1|few|NA
TGCGCCAGCAGCCGCATGGGGGGCGACGAGACCCAGTACTTC
CASSRMGGDETQYF
>TRBJ2-1|TRBV6-5|few|TRBD2
TGTGCCAGCACCGAAGGTCGGGGGGGGTACAATGAGCAGTTCTTC
CASTEGRGGYNEQFF
>TRBJ1-1|TRBV10-3|few|TRBD1
TGTGCCACGGTACAGGGGGCGCAGAACACTGAAGCTTTCTTT
CATVQGAQNTEAFF
>TRBJ2-2|TRBV10-1|NA|TRBD2
TGCGCCAGCAGTGAGATTAGCGGGGGCCCGAACACCGGGGAGCTGTTTTTT
CASSEISGGPNTGELFF
>TRBJ1-1|TRBV29-1|few|NA
TGCAGCACGTGGGGGGGTCCTGAAGCTTTCTTT
CSTWGGPEAFF
>TRBJ2-2|TRBV7-9|NA|TRBD2
TGTGCCAGCAGCCCCCGTCCGGGACTAAACACCGGGGAGCTGTTTTTT
CASSPRPGLNTGELFF
>TRBJ2-1|TRBV7-6|NA|NA
TGTGCCAGCAGCTTAATTTGGGGCAATGAGCAGTTCTTC
CASSLIWGNEQFF
>TRBJ1-1|TRBV5-1|NA|NA
TGCGCCAGCAGCTCGGGGGCGGGGGAAACTGAAGCTTTCTTT
CASSSGAGETEAFF
>TRBJ2-3|TRBV30|NA|NA
TGTGCCTGGAGTGTCCATCCCACAGATACGCAGTATTTT
CAWSVHPTDTQYF
>TRBJ2-5|TRBV5-5|NA|NA
TGTGCCAGCAGCTTCGGGTTAGAGACCCAGTACTTC
CASSFGLETQYF
>TRBJ1-1|TRBV4-3|NA|NA
TGCGCCAGCAGCCAGTCCCAGGGCCTGAACACTGAAGCTTTCTTT
CASSQSQGLNTEAFF
>TRBJ1-1|TRBV5-1|many|TRBD1
TGCGCCAGCAGCTTGGCAGGGGGAAACACTGAAGCTTTCTTT
CASSLAGGNTEAFF
>TRBJ2-5|TRBV12-3/TRBV12-4|NA|NA
TGTGCCAGCAGTTTAATTGGAGTTTCCCAGTACTTC
CASSLIGVSQYF
>TRBJ1-5|TRBV6-1|NA|NA
TGTGCCAGCAGCCCAGGCTTTCCTCAGCCCCAGCATTTT
CASSPGFPQPQHF
>TRBJ2-3|TRBV7-3|NA|TRBD1
TGTGCCAGCAGTAGAGACAGGGTGACAACAGATACGCAGTATTTT
CASSRDRVTTDTQYF
>TRBJ2-1|TRBV20-1|NA|TRBD2
TGCAGTGCCCCCTTAGCGGGGGACTACAATGAGCAGTTCTTC
CSAPLAGDYNEQFF
>TRBJ1-2|TRBV7-9|NA|TRBD1
TGTGCCAGCAGCGCGGGACAGGGCCTTTCCTATGGCTACACCTTC
CASSAGQGLSYGYTF
>TRBJ1-1|TRBV21-1|few|NA
TGTGCCAGCAGCGGACAGATAATCGAAGCTTTCTTT
CASSGQIIEAFF
>TRBJ2-1|TRBV4-3|NA|NA
TGCGCCAGCAGCCAAGATTTCCGGCAGGGGACCTACAATGAGCAGTTCTTC
CASSQDFRQGTYNEQFF
>TRBJ1-1|TRBV24-1|NA|TRBD1
TGTGCCACCAGTGAATCCCGCGCCACAGGGGGCACTGAAGCTTTCTTT
CATSESRATGGTEAFF
>TRBJ1-5|TRBV6-2/TRBV6-3|NA|NA
TGTGCCAGCAGTTATCTGGGGAGGAATCAGCCCCAGCATTTT
CASSYLGRNQPQHF
>TRBJ2-7|TRBV29-1|NA|NA
TGCAGCGTTGCGGGGGTTATGGCGGGGTACGAGCAGTACTTC
CSVAGVMAGYEQYF
>TRBJ1-1|TRBV6-5|NA|TRBD1
TGTGCCAGCAACCACGGGACAGGGGCCCTCACTGAAGCTTTCTTT
CASNHGTGALTEAFF
>TRBJ2-3|TRBV7-2|NA|TRBD2
TGTGCCAGCACCGTGACTAGCGGGAGGGCCTCAGATACGCAGTATTTT
CASTVTSGRASDTQYF
>TRBJ1-2|TRBV15|few|NA
TGTGCCACCAGCAGAGATAAGAGTACTAACTATGGCTACACCTTC
CATSRDKSTNYGYTF
>TRBJ1-3|TRBV5-1|NA|NA
TGCGCCAGCAGCTGGTACGGGGCTCCCTCTGGAAACACCATATATTTT
CASSWYGAPSGNTIYF
>TRBJ2-5|TRBV20-1|few|NA
TGCAGTGTAGGGCTAAAAGAGACCCAGTACTTC
CSVGLKETQYF
>TRBJ1-6|TRBV5-1|NA|TRBD1
TGCGCCAGCAGCTTGGGGGACAGGGTTTCCTACTCACCCCTCCACTTT
CASSLGDRVSYSPLHF
>TRBJ2-2|TRBV15|many|NA
TGTGCCACCAGCAGAGATTTGGGGGGCGGGGAGCTGTTTTTT
CATSRDLGGGELFF
>TRBJ1-2|TRBV6-6|many|NA
TGTGCCAGCAGTTACTCACGGGAAGGCTACACCTTC
CASSYSREGYTF